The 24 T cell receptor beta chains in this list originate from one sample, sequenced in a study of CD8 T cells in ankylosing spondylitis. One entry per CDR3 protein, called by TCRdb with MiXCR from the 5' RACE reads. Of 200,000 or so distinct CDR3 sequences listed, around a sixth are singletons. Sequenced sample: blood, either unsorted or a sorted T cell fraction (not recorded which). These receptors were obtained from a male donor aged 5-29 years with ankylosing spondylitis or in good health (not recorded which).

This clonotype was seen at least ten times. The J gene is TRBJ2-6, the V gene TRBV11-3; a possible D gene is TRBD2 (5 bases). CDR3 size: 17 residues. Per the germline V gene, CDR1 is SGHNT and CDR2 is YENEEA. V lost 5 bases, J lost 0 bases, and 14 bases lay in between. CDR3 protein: CASSRLVEASGANVLTF. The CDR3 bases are TGTGCCAGCAGCCGTCTCGTGGAGGCCTCTGGGGCCAACGTCCTGACTTTC.

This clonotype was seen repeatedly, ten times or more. CDR3 in DNA: TGTGCCAGCAGCCAGGACAGGTTTTCCGGGGAGCTGTTTTTT. Protein product: CASSQDRFSGELFF. The V and J genes are TRBV4-2 and TRBJ2-2; 7 bases line up with TRBD1. V trimming: 3 bases; J trimming: 6 bases; junction bases outside the gene matches: 4. From germline, CDR1 is LGHNA and CDR2 YNFKEQ. The CDR3 contains 14 residues.

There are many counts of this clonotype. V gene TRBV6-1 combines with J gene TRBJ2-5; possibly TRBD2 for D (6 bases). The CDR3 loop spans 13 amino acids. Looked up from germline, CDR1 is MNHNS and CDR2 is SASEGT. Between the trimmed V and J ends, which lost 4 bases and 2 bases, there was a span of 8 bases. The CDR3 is CASSGTIQETQYF. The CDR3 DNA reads TGTGCCAGCAGTGGGACTATACAAGAGACCCAGTACTTC.

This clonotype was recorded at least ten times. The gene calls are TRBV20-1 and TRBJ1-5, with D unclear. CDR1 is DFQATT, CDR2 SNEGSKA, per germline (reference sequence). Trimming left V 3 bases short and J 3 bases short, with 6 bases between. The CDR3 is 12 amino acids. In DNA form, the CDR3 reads TGCAGTGCTAGCAGTTTCAATCAGCCCCAGCATTTT. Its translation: CSASSFNQPQHF.

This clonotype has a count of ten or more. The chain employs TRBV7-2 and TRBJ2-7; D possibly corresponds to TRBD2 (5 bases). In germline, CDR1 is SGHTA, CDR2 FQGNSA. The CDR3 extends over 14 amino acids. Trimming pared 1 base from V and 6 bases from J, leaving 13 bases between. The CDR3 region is CASSLVSTSSEQYF. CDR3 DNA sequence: TGTGCCAGCAGCTTAGTCAGCACTAGTTCCGAGCAGTACTTC.

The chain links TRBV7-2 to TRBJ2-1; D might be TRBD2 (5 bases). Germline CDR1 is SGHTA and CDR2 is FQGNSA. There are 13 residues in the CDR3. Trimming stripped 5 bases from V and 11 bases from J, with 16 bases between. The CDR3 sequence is CASSPGMRQKQFF. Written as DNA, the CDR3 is TGTGCCAGCAGCCCCGGGATGAGACAAAAGCAGTTCTTC.

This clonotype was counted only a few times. The chain's CDR3 is CASSLEWDRVPKTSRISKFF. CDR3 nucleotides: TGCGCCAGCAGCCTGGAGTGGGACAGGGTTCCCAAGACTAGCCGGATATCTAAGTTCTTC. The chain combines TRBV5-1 with TRBJ2-1, with 9 bases fitting TRBD1. V was pared by 4 bases and J by 14 bases, with 31 bases of the junction left unmatched. Per germline, CDR1 SGHRS and CDR2 YFSETQ. The CDR3 runs 20 residues.

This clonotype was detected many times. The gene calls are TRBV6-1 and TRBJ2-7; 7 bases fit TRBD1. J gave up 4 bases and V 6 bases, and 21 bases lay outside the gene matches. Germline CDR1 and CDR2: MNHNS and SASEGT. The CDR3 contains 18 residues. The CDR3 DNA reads TGTGCCAGCAGAGGGTGGGCACAGGGGCTTGGTAATACATACGAGCAGTACGTC. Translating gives CASRGWAQGLGNTYEQYV.

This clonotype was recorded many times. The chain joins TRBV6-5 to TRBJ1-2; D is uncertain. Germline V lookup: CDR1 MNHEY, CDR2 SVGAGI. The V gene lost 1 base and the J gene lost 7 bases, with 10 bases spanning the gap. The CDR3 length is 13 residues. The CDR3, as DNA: TGTGCCAGCAGTTACTTATACAGCGGTGGCTACACCTTC. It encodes CASSYLYSGGYTF.

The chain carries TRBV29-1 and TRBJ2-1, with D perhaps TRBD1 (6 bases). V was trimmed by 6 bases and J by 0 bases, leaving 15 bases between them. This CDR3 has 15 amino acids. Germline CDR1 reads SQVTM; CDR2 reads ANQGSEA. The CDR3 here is CSVAGTHSSYNEQFF. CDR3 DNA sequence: TGCAGCGTCGCTGGGACACACAGCTCCTACAATGAGCAGTTCTTC.

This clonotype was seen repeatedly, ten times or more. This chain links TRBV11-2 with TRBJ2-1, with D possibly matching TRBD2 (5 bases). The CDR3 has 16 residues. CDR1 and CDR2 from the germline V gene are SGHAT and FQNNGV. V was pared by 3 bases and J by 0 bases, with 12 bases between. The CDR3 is CASSLGSVTSYNEQFF. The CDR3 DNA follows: TGTGCCAGCAGCTTGGGTAGCGTCACCTCCTACAATGAGCAGTTCTTC. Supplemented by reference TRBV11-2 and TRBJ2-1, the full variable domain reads EAGVAQSPRYKIIEKRQSVAFWCNPISGHATLYWYQQILGQGPKLLIQFQNNGVVDDSQLPKDRFSAERLKGVDSTLKIQPAKLEDSAVYLCASSLGSVTSYNEQFFGPGTRLTVL.

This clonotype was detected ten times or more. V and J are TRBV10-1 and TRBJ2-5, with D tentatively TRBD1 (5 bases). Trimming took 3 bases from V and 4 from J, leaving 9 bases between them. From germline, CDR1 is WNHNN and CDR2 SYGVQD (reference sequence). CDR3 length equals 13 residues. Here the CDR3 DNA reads TGCGCCAGCAGTGAAAGGGGCGGAGAGACCCAGTACTTC. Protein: CASSERGGETQYF.

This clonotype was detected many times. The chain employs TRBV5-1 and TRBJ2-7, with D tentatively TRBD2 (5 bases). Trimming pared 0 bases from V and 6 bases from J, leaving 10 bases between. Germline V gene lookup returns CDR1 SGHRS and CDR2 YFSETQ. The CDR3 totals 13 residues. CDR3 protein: CASSLDGVGEQYV. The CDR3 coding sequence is TGCGCCAGCAGCTTGGACGGGGTCGGCGAGCAGTACGTC.

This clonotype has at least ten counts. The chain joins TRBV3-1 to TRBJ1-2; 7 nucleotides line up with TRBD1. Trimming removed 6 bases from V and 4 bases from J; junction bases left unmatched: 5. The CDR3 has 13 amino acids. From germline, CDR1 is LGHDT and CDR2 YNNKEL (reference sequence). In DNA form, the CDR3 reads TGTGCCAGCAGACCCGACAGGGCCTATGGCTACACCTTC. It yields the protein CASRPDRAYGYTF.

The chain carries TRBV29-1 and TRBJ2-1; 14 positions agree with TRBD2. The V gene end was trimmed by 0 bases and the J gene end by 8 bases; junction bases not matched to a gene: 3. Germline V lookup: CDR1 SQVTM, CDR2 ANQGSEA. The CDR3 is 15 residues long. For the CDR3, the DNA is TGCAGCGTTGAAGATGGGACTAGCGGGAGCCATGAGCAGTTCTTC. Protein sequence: CSVEDGTSGSHEQFF.

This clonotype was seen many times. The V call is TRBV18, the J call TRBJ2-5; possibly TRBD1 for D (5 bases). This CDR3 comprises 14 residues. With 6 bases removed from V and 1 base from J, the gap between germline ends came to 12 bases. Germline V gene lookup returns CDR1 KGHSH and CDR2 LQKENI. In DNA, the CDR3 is TGTGCCAGCTCTCCCCAAGGGGCCCAAGAGACCCAGTACTTC. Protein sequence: CASSPQGAQETQYF. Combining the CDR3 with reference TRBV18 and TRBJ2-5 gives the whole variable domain NAGVMQNPRHLVRRRGQEARLRCSPMKGHSHVYWYRQLPEEGLKFMVYLQKENIIDESGMPKERFSAEFPKEGPSILRIQQVVRGDSAAYFCASSPQGAQETQYFGPGTRLLVL.

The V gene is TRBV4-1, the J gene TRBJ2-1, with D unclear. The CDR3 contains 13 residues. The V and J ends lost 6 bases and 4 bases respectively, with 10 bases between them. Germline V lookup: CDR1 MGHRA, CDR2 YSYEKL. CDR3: CASSSSIYNEQFF. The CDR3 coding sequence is TGCGCCAGCAGTTCCAGCATATACAATGAGCAGTTCTTC.

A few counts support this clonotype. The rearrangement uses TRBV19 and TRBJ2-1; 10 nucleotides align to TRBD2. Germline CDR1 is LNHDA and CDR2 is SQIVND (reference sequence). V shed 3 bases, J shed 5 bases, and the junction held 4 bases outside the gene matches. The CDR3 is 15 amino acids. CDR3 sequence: CASSIWTSGDNEQFF. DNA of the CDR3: TGTGCCAGTAGTATTTGGACTAGCGGCGACAATGAGCAGTTCTTC.

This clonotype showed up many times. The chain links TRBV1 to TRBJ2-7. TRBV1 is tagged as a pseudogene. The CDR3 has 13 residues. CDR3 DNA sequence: TGCACCAGCAGCCAAACCAATTCCTACGAGCAGTACTTC. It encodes CTSSQTNSYEQYF.

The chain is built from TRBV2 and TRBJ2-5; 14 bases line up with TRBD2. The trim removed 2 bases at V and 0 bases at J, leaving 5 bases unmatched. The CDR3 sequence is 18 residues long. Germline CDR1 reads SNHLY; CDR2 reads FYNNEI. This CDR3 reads CASSEQTSGRVYQETQYF. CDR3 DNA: TGTGCCAGCAGTGAACAGACTAGCGGGAGGGTTTACCAAGAGACCCAGTACTTC.

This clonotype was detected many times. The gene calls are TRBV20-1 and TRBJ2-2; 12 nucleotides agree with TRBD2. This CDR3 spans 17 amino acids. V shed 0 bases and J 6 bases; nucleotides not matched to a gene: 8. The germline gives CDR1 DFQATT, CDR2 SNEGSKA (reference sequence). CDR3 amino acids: CSAREWGRLAGAGELFF. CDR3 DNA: TGCAGTGCTAGAGAGTGGGGAAGACTAGCGGGAGCCGGGGAGCTGTTTTTT.

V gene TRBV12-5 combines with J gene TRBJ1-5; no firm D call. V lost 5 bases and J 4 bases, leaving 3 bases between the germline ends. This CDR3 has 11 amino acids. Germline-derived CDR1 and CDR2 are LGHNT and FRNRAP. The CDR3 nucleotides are TGTGCTAGTGGTCAAAATCAGCCCCAGCATTTT. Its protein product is CASGQNQPQHF. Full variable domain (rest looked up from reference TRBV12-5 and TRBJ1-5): DARVTQTPRHKVTEMGQEVTMRCQPILGHNTVFWYRQTMMQGLELLAYFRNRAPLDDSGMPKDRFSAEMPDATLATLKIQPSEPRDSAVYFCASGQNQPQHFGDGTRLSIL.

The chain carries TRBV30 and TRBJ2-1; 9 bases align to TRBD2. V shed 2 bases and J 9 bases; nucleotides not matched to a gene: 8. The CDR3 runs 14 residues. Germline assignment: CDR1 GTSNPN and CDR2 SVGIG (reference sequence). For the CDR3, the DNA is TGTGCCTGGAGTAGAGTAGCGGGAGCGGGTGAGCAGTTCTTC. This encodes CAWSRVAGAGEQFF. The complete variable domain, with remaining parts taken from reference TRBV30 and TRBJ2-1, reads SQTIHQWPATLVQPVGSPLSLECTVEGTSNPNLYWYRQAAGRGLQLLFYSVGIGQISSEVPQNLSASRPQDRQFILSSKKLLLSDSGFYLCAWSRVAGAGEQFFGPGTRLTVL.

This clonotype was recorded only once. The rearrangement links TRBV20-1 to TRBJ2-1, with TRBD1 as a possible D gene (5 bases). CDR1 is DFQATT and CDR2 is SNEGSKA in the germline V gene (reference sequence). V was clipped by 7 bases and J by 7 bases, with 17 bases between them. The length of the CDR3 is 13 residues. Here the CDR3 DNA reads TGCAGTGGGCACCTGGCAGGGCGGAATGAGCAGTTCTTC. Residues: CSGHLAGRNEQFF.